Listed below are T cell receptor beta chains from one sample, sequenced in a study of CXCR3-negative and CXCR3-positive naive CD8 T cells. Each CDR3 protein gets one entry in TCRdb, which reprocessed the 5' RACE reads and gives no DNA. This repertoire includes under 85,000 distinct CDR3 sequences. Sequenced input: naive CXCR3+ CD8+ T cells from blood. The receptor source for this set is a human donor in good health. Some clones in this sample may be carry-over from other donors' samples. Both conserved end residues are part of each CDR3. The order of the fields is V gene, J gene, CDR3 protein.

>TRBV5-1|TRBJ2-7
CASSLAGGPVEQYF
>TRBV29-1|TRBJ1-1
CSVQGVEPEAFF
>TRBV10-3|TRBJ2-3
CAISESSRETDTQYF
>TRBV23-1|TRBJ2-7
CASSRETLTSGGKEQYF
>TRBV29-1|TRBJ1-1
CSVDLTNTEAFF
>TRBV28|TRBJ2-1
CASTWGGVNYNEQFF
>TRBV28|TRBJ1-5
CASSYQEDNQPQHF
>TRBV3-1|TRBJ2-2
CASSLISGAPNTGELFF
>TRBV7-9|TRBJ1-1
CASSLEGGMNTEAFF
>TRBV7-9|TRBJ2-3
CASSSNQGRTDTQYF
>TRBV4-3|TRBJ2-5
CASSRGTSAPPMRETQYF
>TRBV15|TRBJ2-1
CATSRWTTYNEQFF
>TRBV28|TRBJ2-3
CASSLPGPGTDTQYF
>TRBV6-4|TRBJ2-6
CASSDSGAGANVLTF
>TRBV6-2/TRBV6-3|TRBJ1-2
CASSYSGTGNSGYTF